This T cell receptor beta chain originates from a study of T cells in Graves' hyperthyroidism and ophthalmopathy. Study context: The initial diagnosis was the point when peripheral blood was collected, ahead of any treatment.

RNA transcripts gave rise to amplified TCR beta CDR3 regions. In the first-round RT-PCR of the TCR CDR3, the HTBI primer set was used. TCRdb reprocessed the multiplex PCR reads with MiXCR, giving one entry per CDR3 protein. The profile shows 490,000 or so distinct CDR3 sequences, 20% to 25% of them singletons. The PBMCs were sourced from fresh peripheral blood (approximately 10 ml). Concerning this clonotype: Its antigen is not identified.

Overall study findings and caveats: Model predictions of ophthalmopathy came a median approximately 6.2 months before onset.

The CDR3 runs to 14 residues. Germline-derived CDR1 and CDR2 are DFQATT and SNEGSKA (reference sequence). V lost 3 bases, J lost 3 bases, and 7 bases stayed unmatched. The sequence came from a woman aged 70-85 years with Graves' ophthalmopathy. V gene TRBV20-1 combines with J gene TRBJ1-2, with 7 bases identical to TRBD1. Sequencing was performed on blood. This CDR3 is CSASPGGQDYGYTF. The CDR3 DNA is TGCAGTGCTAGCCCAGGAGGACAGGACTATGGCTACACCTTC.